The T cell receptor (beta chain) under discussion was sequenced for a study of cytomegalovirus exposure and HLA in healthy donors. In germline, CDR1 is LGHNA, CDR2 YSLEER. V dropped 3 bases and J dropped 5 bases, with 16 bases sitting between them. The CDR3 is 15 residues long. This clone occurred a few times. Primers included in the PCR were 60 Vbeta and 13 Jbeta primers. The data were produced by immunoSEQ multiplex PCR, yet TCRdb's version contains in-frame clones alone and is incomplete. The sample lists around 130,000 clones; 83% were seen once. Sequencing was performed on PBMCs. The V call is TRBV4-3, the J call TRBJ1-1; a possible D gene is TRBD1 (6 bases). The TCR comes from a girl between 2 and 10 years old in good health and CMV-seronegative. Here the CDR3 reads CASSQNLADRTEAFF. The CDR3 nucleotides are TGCGCCAGCAGCCAGAACCTCGCGGACAGAACTGAAGCTTTCTTT.